Sequencing of this T cell receptor (beta chain) was carried out in a study of cytomegalovirus exposure and HLA in healthy donors. Overall study results and limits: According to an earlier analysis, most TCR beta V segments yielded productive rearrangements about 87% or about 30% of the time.

The PCR had 60 Vbeta and 13 Jbeta primers. Clones were read by immunoSEQ multiplex PCR, and TCRdb kept only the in-frame ones, dropping some. The data contain 180,000 or so clones, approximately 78% of them singletons. Of note for this clone: Its target is unknown.

Between the trimmed V and J ends, which lost 4 bases and 0 bases, there was a span of 8 bases. Germline V gene data show CDR1 as SGHRS and CDR2 as YFSETQ. The CDR3 extends over 14 amino acids. This clonotype was sampled from a human donor in good health. The sequencing input was PBMCs. The chain couples TRBV5-1 to TRBJ2-1; unclear D gene. The CDR3 is CASSPPGSYNEQFF. The CDR3 nucleotides read TGCGCCAGCAGCCCGCCAGGCTCCTACAATGAGCAGTTCTTC.